A selection of T cell receptor beta chains follows, all from one sample in a study of early T cells in non-severe SARS-CoV-2 infection. TCRdb passed the 5' RACE reads through MiXCR, listing each CDR3 protein once. The repertoire holds over 50,000 distinct CDR3 sequences, roughly 8.8% seen once, with 1.2% in the top ten. Source material: whole blood. The receptors shown here come from an adult who was a healthcare worker with PCR-confirmed SARS-CoV-2 infection or an uninfected control (not recorded which). The CDR3 runs from the conserved cysteine through the conserved F or W. Fields, in order: V gene, J gene, CDR3 protein.

v_gene: TRBV11-2; j_gene: TRBJ2-2; CDR3aa: CASSSIQGARTGELFF
v_gene: TRBV29-1; j_gene: TRBJ1-2; CDR3aa: CSVELQNYGYTF
v_gene: TRBV19; j_gene: TRBJ2-5; CDR3aa: CASSIGFGGGFRETQYF
v_gene: TRBV5-1; j_gene: TRBJ2-3; CDR3aa: CASSAGATDTQYF
v_gene: TRBV27; j_gene: TRBJ2-1; CDR3aa: CASSFASGNNEQFF
v_gene: TRBV7-2; j_gene: TRBJ1-2; CDR3aa: CASSLAGGGYGYTF
v_gene: TRBV7-6; j_gene: TRBJ2-5; CDR3aa: CASSGLAGVETQYF
v_gene: TRBV5-1; j_gene: TRBJ1-4; CDR3aa: CASSQGGDEKLFF
v_gene: TRBV20-1; j_gene: TRBJ2-3; CDR3aa: CSAKGLAGGHTDTQYF
v_gene: TRBV7-6; j_gene: TRBJ2-6; CDR3aa: CASSPLPSGANVLTF
v_gene: TRBV18; j_gene: TRBJ2-3; CDR3aa: CASSPGWESDTQYF
v_gene: TRBV20-1; j_gene: TRBJ2-3; CDR3aa: CSAPKRGYTDTQYF
v_gene: TRBV19; j_gene: TRBJ1-2; CDR3aa: CASSNTGAVNNGYTF
v_gene: TRBV9; j_gene: TRBJ1-3; CDR3aa: CASSVGPGNTIYF
v_gene: TRBV5-4; j_gene: TRBJ2-2; CDR3aa: CASSLEVGELFF
v_gene: TRBV2; j_gene: TRBJ2-1; CDR3aa: CASSDFQVYNEQFF
v_gene: TRBV6-5; j_gene: TRBJ1-2; CDR3aa: CASSRRDALYGYTF
v_gene: TRBV19; j_gene: TRBJ2-1; CDR3aa: CASSIFAGGTNEQFF
v_gene: TRBV6-6; j_gene: TRBJ1-6; CDR3aa: CASSYSRRGGGGRDSPLHF
v_gene: TRBV20-1; j_gene: TRBJ2-3; CDR3aa: CSASGPGLAGGPTDTQYF
v_gene: TRBV4-1; j_gene: TRBJ2-1; CDR3aa: CASRSTGTGMRPEQFF
v_gene: TRBV29-1; j_gene: TRBJ1-3; CDR3aa: CSVEGSGNTIYF
v_gene: TRBV2; j_gene: TRBJ2-5; CDR3aa: CASSFGQVQETQYF
v_gene: TRBV5-6; j_gene: TRBJ2-1; CDR3aa: CASSWTGDNEQFF
v_gene: TRBV4-1; j_gene: TRBJ1-5; CDR3aa: CASSQDRDQAQHF
v_gene: TRBV20-1; j_gene: TRBJ1-2; CDR3aa: CSAPGGITNYGYTF
v_gene: TRBV28; j_gene: TRBJ1-2; CDR3aa: CASSPRFRRDGYTF
v_gene: TRBV20-1; j_gene: TRBJ2-2; CDR3aa: CSAREYQSNTGELFF
v_gene: TRBV10-3; j_gene: TRBJ2-2; CDR3aa: CAPRQAYTGELFF
v_gene: TRBV18; j_gene: TRBJ2-3; CDR3aa: CASSRLAGEIGDTQYF
v_gene: TRBV7-7; j_gene: TRBJ2-5; CDR3aa: CASSATGGGETQYF
v_gene: TRBV11-2; j_gene: TRBJ1-2; CDR3aa: CASSLARGNYGYTF
v_gene: TRBV7-3; j_gene: TRBJ1-1; CDR3aa: CASSSLTGGVGGTEAFF
v_gene: TRBV10-2; j_gene: TRBJ2-4; CDR3aa: CASSTSGGAYDIQYF
v_gene: TRBV12-3/TRBV12-4; j_gene: TRBJ1-2; CDR3aa: CASSLRAGGRLGGYTF
v_gene: TRBV7-9; j_gene: TRBJ2-5; CDR3aa: CASRPDSFQETQYF
v_gene: TRBV12-3/TRBV12-4; j_gene: TRBJ1-3; CDR3aa: CASSLGLWQNTIYF
v_gene: TRBV4-1; j_gene: TRBJ1-2; CDR3aa: CASSQEVAAGNGYTF
v_gene: TRBV20-1; j_gene: TRBJ2-1; CDR3aa: CSAISHTGYNEQFF
v_gene: TRBV12-3/TRBV12-4; j_gene: TRBJ1-2; CDR3aa: CASTYSGTPLNGYTF
v_gene: TRBV12-3/TRBV12-4; j_gene: TRBJ1-2; CDR3aa: CASSYGDRVGNGYTF